This entry concerns a single T cell receptor (beta chain). This sample is part of a study of blood T cell repertoires in COVID-19. The wider study: Researchers got acute and convalescent COVID-19 samples from the United States, Italy and Spain.

This table comes from immunoSEQ multiplex PCR, and its TCRdb copy is limited to in-frame clones, with some not included. The sample holds approximately 200,000 clones; around four fifths are singletons and the top ten take roughly 4.6%. The receptor was isolated from a woman aged 60 to 75 who had recovered from COVID-19. The sequenced sample was peripheral blood.

CDR3 protein: CASSLEAGPANYGYTF. In DNA, the CDR3 is TGTGCCAGCAGCTTAGAGGCGGGACCAGCTAACTATGGCTACACCTTC. V gene TRBV7-6 combines with J gene TRBJ1-2, with D possibly matching TRBD1 (5 bases). Deletions cut 1 base from V and 0 bases from J, with 12 bases between. Germline V gene lookup returns CDR1 SGHVS and CDR2 FNYEAQ. The CDR3 totals 16 residues.